This T cell receptor beta chain appears in the sequencing data of a study of blood T cell repertoires in COVID-19. About the study: Donors in the United States, Italy and Spain gave samples during acute or convalescent COVID-19. PBMCs, B-cell-depleted T cells, or T cells provided the cDNA or gDNA that made up the material.

V shed 2 bases, J shed 6 bases, and the junction held 8 bases outside the gene matches. Germline V gives CDR1 SEHNR, CDR2 FQNEAQ (reference sequence). This CDR3 is 15 amino acids long. Authors' methods: Amplification of reference gene primers was used by the study to estimate nucleated cell counts. Measured with immunoSEQ multiplex PCR; TCRdb has only the in-frame clones, and not every one. D and trimming were read from the DNA, whereas the V and J calls and clone size are those reported in that table. The top ten clones hold approximately 16% of a sample with tens of thousands of clones, 70% to 90% of them seen once.

This receptor was identified in a human donor in a cohort sampled during active COVID-19. The rearrangement uses TRBV7-9 and TRBJ2-3; the match to TRBD1 covers 7 bases. Material for sequencing was peripheral blood. CDR3 sequence (DNA): TGTGCCAGCAGCTTAAGTCGACAGGGTGGGGATACGCAGTATTTT. Translating gives CASSLSRQGGDTQYF.